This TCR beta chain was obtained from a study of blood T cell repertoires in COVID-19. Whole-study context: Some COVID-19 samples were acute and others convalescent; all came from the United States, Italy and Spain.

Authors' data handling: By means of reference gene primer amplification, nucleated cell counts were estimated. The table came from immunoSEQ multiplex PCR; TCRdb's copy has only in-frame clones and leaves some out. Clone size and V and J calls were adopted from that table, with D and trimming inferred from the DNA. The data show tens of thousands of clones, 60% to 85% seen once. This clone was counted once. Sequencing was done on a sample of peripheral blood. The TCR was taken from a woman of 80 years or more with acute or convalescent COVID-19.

The CDR3 coding sequence is TGTGCCAGCAGCAAAGGGAATAGCGGGAGCTCCTACAATGAGCAGTTCTTC. This translates into CASSKGNSGSSYNEQFF. This chain uses TRBV21-1 with TRBJ2-1; the D call of TRBD2 is as the table states it, not checked on the DNA. TRBV21-1 is given as a pseudogene. The CDR3 is 17 amino acids.